Shown below are 23 T cell receptor beta chains from a single sample sequenced in a study of cytomegalovirus exposure and HLA in healthy donors. The PCR ran on 60 Vbeta and 13 Jbeta primers. The table came from immunoSEQ multiplex PCR; TCRdb's copy has only in-frame clones and leaves some out. The sample lists roughly 130,000 clones, roughly 80% occurring once. Material for sequencing was PBMCs. These receptor sequences come from a man aged 25-45 years in good health and CMV-seronegative.

This clone was found once. The V call is TRBV4-1, the J call TRBJ2-7; TRBD2 matches at 8 bases. The CDR3 is 15 amino acids. Unmatched junction bases numbered 6, after V lost 5 bases and J lost 0 bases. From germline, CDR1 is MGHRA and CDR2 YSYEKL. CDR3: CASSISGTSSYEQYF. As DNA, the CDR3 is TGCGCCAGCAGCATTAGCGGGACCAGCTCCTACGAGCAGTACTTC.

The J gene is TRBJ1-1, the V gene TRBV11-2; TRBD1 aligns across 7 bases. The CDR3 covers 18 residues. V shed 0 bases and J 0 bases; nucleotides not matched to a gene: 10. Looked up from germline, CDR1 is SGHAT and CDR2 is FQNNGV. The chain's CDR3 is CASSLDPSGQVLNTEAFF. DNA for the CDR3: TGTGCCAGCAGCTTAGATCCCAGTGGACAGGTACTGAACACTGAAGCTTTCTTT.

V usage is TRBV14 and J usage is TRBJ2-1; TRBD1 aligns across 7 bases. V lost 3 bases to trimming and J lost 2 bases; unmatched junction nucleotides: 7. The CDR3 length is 16 residues. CDR1 SGHDN and CDR2 FVKESK come from the germline V gene. Written as DNA, the CDR3 is TGTGCCAGCAGCCATAAACCGGGACAGCCCTACAATGAGCAGTTCTTC. Residues: CASSHKPGQPYNEQFF.

The chain is built from TRBV4-1 and TRBJ2-1; 7 bases fit TRBD2. This CDR3 has 15 amino acids. Germline-derived CDR1 and CDR2 are MGHRA and YSYEKL. V dropped 0 bases and J dropped 9; count of bases not matched to a gene: 8. DNA of the CDR3: TGCGCCAGCAGCCAAGATCCTCGACTAGCTCGTGAGCAGTTCTTC. Its protein product is CASSQDPRLAREQFF.

This clone has only one observation. The rearrangement joins TRBV5-1 to TRBJ1-1; tentatively, D is TRBD1 (5 bases). Trimming left V 3 bases short and J 2 bases short, with 14 bases between. Germline V gene lookup returns CDR1 SGHRS and CDR2 YFSETQ. CDR3 length: 15 residues. CDR3 region: CASSSLTVTNTEAFF. The CDR3 DNA sequence: TGCGCCAGCAGCTCACTGACAGTCACTAACACTGAAGCTTTCTTT.

The chain uses TRBV19 and TRBJ2-7; TRBD1 agrees at 9 bases. Germline V gives CDR1 LNHDA, CDR2 SQIVND (reference sequence). The CDR3 loop spans 13 amino acids. The J segment lost 6 bases and the V segment lost 5 bases, leaving 5 bases of the junction unmatched. CDR3: CASSWTGDGEQYF. DNA of the CDR3: TGTGCCAGTAGTTGGACAGGGGACGGCGAGCAGTACTTC. Using reference TRBV19 and TRBJ2-7 for the parts outside the CDR3, the full variable domain is DGGITQSPKYLFRKEGQNVTLSCEQNLNHDAMYWYRQDPGQGLRLIYYSQIVNDFQKGDIAEGYSVSREKKESFPLTVTSAQKNPTAFYLCASSWTGDGEQYFGPGTRLTVT.

This rearrangement joins TRBV9 to TRBJ2-1; 8 nucleotides agree with TRBD2. Trimming at V came to 4 bases and at J to 5 bases, leaving 17 bases not matched to a gene. Looked up from germline, CDR1 is SGDLS and CDR2 is YYNGEE. The CDR3 length is 18 residues. The CDR3 sequence: CASSIRRDGGGTNNEQFF. The CDR3 region has the DNA TGTGCCAGCAGCATCCGCCGGGACGGCGGGGGGACCAACAATGAGCAGTTCTTC.

The chain links TRBV5-1 to TRBJ2-5; 10 positions match TRBD2. The CDR3 runs 16 residues. Germline trimming cut 5 bases from V and 1 base from J; bases unmatched to any gene: 8. Looked up from germline, CDR1 is SGHRS and CDR2 is YFSETQ. CDR3 DNA: TGCGCCAGCAGACCCGGCATAGCGGGAGGCCAAGAGACCCAGTACTTC. Translating gives CASRPGIAGGQETQYF.

The V call is TRBV19, the J call TRBJ2-7; D uncertain. V was shortened by 3 bases and J by 6 bases, with 12 bases between the two germline ends. The CDR3 is 13 residues long. Germline V gene lookup returns CDR1 LNHDA and CDR2 SQIVND (reference sequence). CDR3 protein: CASSMLPELEQYF. CDR3 DNA: TGTGCCAGTAGTATGTTGCCCGAACTCGAGCAGTACTTC.

V usage is TRBV12-5 and J usage is TRBJ2-7; 9 bases agree with TRBD1. Germline CDR1 is LGHNT and CDR2 is FRNRAP. With V trimmed by 0 bases and J by 6 bases, 12 bases remained unmatched. The CDR3 totals 17 residues. The CDR3 DNA reads TGTGCTAGTGGTTTGGTACTTGGGACAGGGAGGGTTAGCGAGCAGTACTTC. Its protein product is CASGLVLGTGRVSEQYF.

The CDR3 region has the DNA TGCGCCAGCCGGGGGGAAGTGACTGAAGCTTTCTTT. Translation: CASRGEVTEAFF. The chain joins TRBV5-1 to TRBJ1-1; maybe TRBD1 (5 bases). This CDR3 contains 12 residues. CDR1 SGHRS and CDR2 YFSETQ come from the germline V gene. With 7 bases removed from V and 5 bases from J, the gap between germline ends came to 12 bases.

This clone was seen once. CDR3 amino acids: CAISSLEDSEAFF. The CDR3 DNA follows: TGTGCCATCAGTTCCTTAGAGGACAGTGAAGCTTTCTTT. The chain is built from TRBV10-3 and TRBJ1-1; possibly TRBD1 for D (6 bases). Germline lookup yields CDR1 ENHRY and CDR2 SYGVKD. Deletions cut 5 bases from V and 7 bases from J, with 14 bases between. This CDR3 spans 13 amino acids.

This clone came up once. The chain carries TRBV21-1 and TRBJ1-2. TRBV21-1 is a known pseudogene. CDR3 size: 21 residues. The CDR3 nucleotides are TGTGCCAGCAGCAAAGCACCCCGAATACAGAATGGACTCAGTACTAACTATGGCTACACCTTC. This sequence encodes CASSKAPRIQNGLSTNYGYTF.

The V call is TRBV27, the J call TRBJ1-2; tentative D call: TRBD1 (5 bases). In germline, CDR1 is MNHEY, CDR2 SMNVEV (reference sequence). The length of the CDR3 is 13 residues. Trimming took 1 base from V and 8 from J, leaving 11 bases between them. CDR3 loop: CASSLLGGQGYTF. DNA for the CDR3: TGTGCCAGCAGTTTATTGGGGGGTCAGGGCTACACCTTC.

The genes are TRBV7-9 and TRBJ2-7, with 8 bases matching TRBD2. The CDR3 is 13 residues long. Trimming took 3 bases from V and 3 from J; bases not matched to a gene: 1. CDR1 SEHNR and CDR2 FQNEAQ come from the germline V gene (reference sequence). The CDR3 spells CASSFTSGYEQYF. In nucleotides, the CDR3 is TGTGCCAGCAGCTTCACTAGCGGCTACGAGCAGTACTTC.

The V call is TRBV27, the J call TRBJ1-1; the D is unclear. Trimming stripped 6 bases from V and 1 base from J, with 21 bases between. CDR1 is MNHEY and CDR2 is SMNVEV in the germline V gene (reference sequence). The CDR3 has 17 residues. CDR3 in DNA: TGTGCCAGCAGGCTTATCATGGAGGGATTGGGGAACACTGAAGCTTTCTTT. Protein product: CASRLIMEGLGNTEAFF.

This chain joins TRBV6-5 and TRBJ1-1, with D maybe TRBD1 (6 bases). The CDR3 covers 13 residues. Germline lookup yields CDR1 MNHEY and CDR2 SVGAGI. The germline V and J ends were trimmed by 5 bases and 1 base, with 8 bases remaining between them. The CDR3 DNA sequence: TGTGCCAGCAGTGAACAGGGGAACACTGAAGCTTTCTTT. This codes for CASSEQGNTEAFF.

The V call is TRBV10-2, the J call TRBJ2-7, with TRBD1 matching over 8 bases. The junction had 3 bases not matched to a gene; V was cut back by 5 bases and J by 0 bases. This CDR3 spans 14 amino acids. CDR1 WSHSY and CDR2 SAAADI come from the germline V gene. CDR3: CASSPGTGSYEQYF. DNA for the CDR3: TGCGCCAGCAGTCCCGGGACAGGCTCCTACGAGCAGTACTTC.

The chain links TRBV18 to TRBJ2-5; D is possibly TRBD2 (6 bases). The assigned J gene may be wrong: the sequence end matches TRBJ2-7 better. The germline CDR1 and CDR2 sequences are KGHSH and LQKENI. The CDR3 is made up of 18 amino acids. The CDR3 bases are TGTGCCAGCTCACCATTCACGGGAGCCTATGAAAGCTCCTACGAGCAGTACTTC. Translating gives CASSPFTGAYESSYEQYF.

The rearrangement uses TRBV15 and TRBJ1-2; D not resolved. The V gene's germline CDR1 is LNHNV and CDR2 YYDKDF (reference sequence). The CDR3 is 13 amino acids. The V end was cut by 2 bases, the J end by 3 bases, with 7 bases between. The DNA of the CDR3 is TGTGCCACCAGCAGACCTCCGGACTATGGCTACACCTTC. Its protein product is CATSRPPDYGYTF. Full variable domain (remainder filled in from reference TRBV15 and TRBJ1-2): DAMVIQNPRYQVTQFGKPVTLSCSQTLNHNVMYWYQQKSSQAPKLLFHYYDKDFNNEADTPDNFQSRRPNTSFCFLDIRSPGLGDTAMYLCATSRPPDYGYTFGSGTRLTVV.

In this sample, this clone turned up a few times. The chain uses TRBV27 and TRBJ2-7; a weak D match, TRBD1 (6 bases). The CDR3 is made up of 15 amino acids. The germline CDR1 and CDR2 sequences are MNHEY and SMNVEV (reference sequence). The germline V and J ends were trimmed by 0 bases and 0 bases, with 9 bases remaining between them. The CDR3 DNA follows: TGTGCCAGCAGTTTATCAGGCAGGGGCTCCTACGAGCAGTACTTC. It is translated as CASSLSGRGSYEQYF.

V usage is TRBV6-5 and J usage is TRBJ1-2; 7 bases line up with TRBD1. CDR3 size: 16 residues. Unmatched junction bases numbered 4, after V lost 0 bases and J lost 0 bases. Germline V CDR1 and CDR2: MNHEY, SVGAGI. CDR3 protein: CASSYSTGTANYGYTF. The CDR3 region has the DNA TGTGCCAGCAGTTACTCAACCGGGACAGCTAACTATGGCTACACCTTC.

V and J are TRBV19 and TRBJ1-2, with D unclear. The CDR3 is 16 amino acids. Per germline, CDR1 LNHDA and CDR2 SQIVND (reference sequence). The V end was cut by 6 bases, the J end by 2 bases, with 19 bases between. Here the CDR3 reads CASRAPGLRPNYGYTF. CDR3 nucleotides: TGTGCCAGTAGGGCTCCGGGTCTACGACCGAACTATGGCTACACCTTC.